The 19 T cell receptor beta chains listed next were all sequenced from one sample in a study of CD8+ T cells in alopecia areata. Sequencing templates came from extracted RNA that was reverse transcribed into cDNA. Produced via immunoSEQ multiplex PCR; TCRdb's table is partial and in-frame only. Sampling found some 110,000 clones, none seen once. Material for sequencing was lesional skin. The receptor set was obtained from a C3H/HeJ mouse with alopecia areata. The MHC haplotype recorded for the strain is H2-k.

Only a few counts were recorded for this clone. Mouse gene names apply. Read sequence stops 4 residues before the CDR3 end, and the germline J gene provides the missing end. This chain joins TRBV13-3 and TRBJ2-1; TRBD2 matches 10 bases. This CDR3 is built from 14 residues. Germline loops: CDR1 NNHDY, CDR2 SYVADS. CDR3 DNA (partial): TGTGCCAGCAGTGAGCTGGACTGGGGGCCT. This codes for CASSELDWGP. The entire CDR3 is CASSELDWGPEQFF.

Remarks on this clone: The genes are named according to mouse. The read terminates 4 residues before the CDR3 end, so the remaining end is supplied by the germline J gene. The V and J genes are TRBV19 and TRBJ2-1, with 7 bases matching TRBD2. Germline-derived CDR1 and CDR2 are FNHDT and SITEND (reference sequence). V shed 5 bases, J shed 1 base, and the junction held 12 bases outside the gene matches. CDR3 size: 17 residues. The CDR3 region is CASRISPRGGNYAEQFF. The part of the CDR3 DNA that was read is TGTGCCAGCAGGATATCCCCTCGGGGGGGGAACTATGCT.

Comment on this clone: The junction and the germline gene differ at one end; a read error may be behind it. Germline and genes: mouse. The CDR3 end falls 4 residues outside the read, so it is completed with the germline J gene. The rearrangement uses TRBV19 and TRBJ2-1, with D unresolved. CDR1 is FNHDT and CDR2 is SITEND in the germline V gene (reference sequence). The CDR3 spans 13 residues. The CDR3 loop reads CARSIEVSAEQFF. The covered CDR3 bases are TGTGCCCGCAGTATAGAGGTATCGGCT.

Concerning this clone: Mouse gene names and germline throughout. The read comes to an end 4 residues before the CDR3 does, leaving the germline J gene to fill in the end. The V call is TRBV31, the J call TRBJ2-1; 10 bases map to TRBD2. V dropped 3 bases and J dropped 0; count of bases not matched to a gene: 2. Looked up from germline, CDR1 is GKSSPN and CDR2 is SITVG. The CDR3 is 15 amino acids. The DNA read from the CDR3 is TGTGCCTGGAGCAGACTGGGGGGTAACTATGCT. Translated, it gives CAWSRLGGNYA. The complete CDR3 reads CAWSRLGGNYAEQFF. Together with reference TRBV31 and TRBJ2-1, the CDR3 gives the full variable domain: AQTIHQWPVAEIKAVGSPLSLGCTIKGKSSPNLYWYWQATGGTLQQLFYSITVGQVESVVQLNLSASRPKDDQFILSTEKLLLSHSGFYLCAWSRLGGNYAEQFFGPGTRLTVL.

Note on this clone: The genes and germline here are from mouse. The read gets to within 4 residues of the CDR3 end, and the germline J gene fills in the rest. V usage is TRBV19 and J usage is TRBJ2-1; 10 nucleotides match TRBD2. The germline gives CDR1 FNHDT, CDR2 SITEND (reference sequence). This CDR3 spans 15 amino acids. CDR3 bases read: TGTGCCAGCAGTATGCTCTGGGGGGGCGAGGCT. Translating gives CASSMLWGGEA. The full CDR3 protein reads CASSMLWGGEAEQFF.

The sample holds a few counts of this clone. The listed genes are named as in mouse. The CDR3 sequence is CTCSADGTGGGTEVFF. The covered CDR3 bases are TGCACCTGCAGTGCAGATGGGACAGGGGGCGGCACA. The V and J genes are TRBV1 and TRBJ1-1; 12 bases are shared with TRBD1. The read gets to within 4 residues of the CDR3 end, and the germline J gene fills in the rest. Germline CDR1 and CDR2: NSQYPW and LRSPGD (reference sequence). J was trimmed by 4 bases and V by 0 bases; bases with no gene match: 3. CDR3 length equals 16 residues.

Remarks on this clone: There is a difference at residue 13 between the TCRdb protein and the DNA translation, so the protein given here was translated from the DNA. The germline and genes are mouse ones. The CDR3 sequence: CPCSAGGAPSGNTLYF. CDR3 DNA, as far as it was read: TGCCCCTGCAGTGCTGGGGGGGCCCCTTCTGGAAATACG. The chain recombines TRBV1 with TRBJ1-3; D is possibly TRBD1 (6 bases). The CDR3 end falls 3 residues outside the read, so it is completed with the germline J gene. CDR3 length equals 16 residues. Looked up from germline, CDR1 is NSQYPW and CDR2 is LRSPGD (reference sequence).

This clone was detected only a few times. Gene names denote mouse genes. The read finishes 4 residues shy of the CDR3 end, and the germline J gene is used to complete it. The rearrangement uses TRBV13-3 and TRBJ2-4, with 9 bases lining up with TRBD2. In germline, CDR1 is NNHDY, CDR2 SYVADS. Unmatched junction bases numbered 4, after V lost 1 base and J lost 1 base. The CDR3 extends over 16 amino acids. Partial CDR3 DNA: TGTGCCAGCAGTGATTATGGGGGGGCGGGTCAAAAC. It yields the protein CASSDYGGAGQN. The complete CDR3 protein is CASSDYGGAGQNTLYF.

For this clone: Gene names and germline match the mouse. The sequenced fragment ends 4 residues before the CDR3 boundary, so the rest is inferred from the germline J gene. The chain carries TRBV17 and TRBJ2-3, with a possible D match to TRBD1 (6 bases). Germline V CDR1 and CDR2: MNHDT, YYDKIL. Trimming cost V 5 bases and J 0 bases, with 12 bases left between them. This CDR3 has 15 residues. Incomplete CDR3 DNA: TGTGCTAGCAGTGTTCTCACAGGGAGTGCAGAA. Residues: CASSVLTGSAE. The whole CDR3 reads CASSVLTGSAETLYF.

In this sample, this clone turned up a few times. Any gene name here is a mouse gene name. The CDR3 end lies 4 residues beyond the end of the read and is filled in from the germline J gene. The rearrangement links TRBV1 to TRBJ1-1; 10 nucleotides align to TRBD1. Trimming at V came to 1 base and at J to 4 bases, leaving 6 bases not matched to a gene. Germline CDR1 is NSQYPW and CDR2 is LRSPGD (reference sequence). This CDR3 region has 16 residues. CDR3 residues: CTCSAGDRGRSTEVFF. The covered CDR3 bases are TGCACCTGCAGTGCAGGGGACAGGGGAAGGAGCACA.

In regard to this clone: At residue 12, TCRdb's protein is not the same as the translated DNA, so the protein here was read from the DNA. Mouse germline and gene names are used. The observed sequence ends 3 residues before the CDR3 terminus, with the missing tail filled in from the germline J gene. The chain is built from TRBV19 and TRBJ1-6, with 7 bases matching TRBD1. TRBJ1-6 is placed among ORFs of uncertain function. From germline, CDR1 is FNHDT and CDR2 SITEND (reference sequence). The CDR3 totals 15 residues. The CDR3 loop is CASSISQGDNSSLYF. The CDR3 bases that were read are TGTGCCAGCAGTATATCGCAGGGGGACAATTCGTCC.

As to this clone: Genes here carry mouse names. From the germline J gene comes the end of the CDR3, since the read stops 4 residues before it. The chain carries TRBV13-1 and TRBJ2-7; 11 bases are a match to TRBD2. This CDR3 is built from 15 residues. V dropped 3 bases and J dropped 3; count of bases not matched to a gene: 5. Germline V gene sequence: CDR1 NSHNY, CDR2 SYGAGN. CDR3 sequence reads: CASSGRDWGIYEQYF. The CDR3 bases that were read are TGTGCCAGCAGTGGTCGGGACTGGGGGATCTAT.

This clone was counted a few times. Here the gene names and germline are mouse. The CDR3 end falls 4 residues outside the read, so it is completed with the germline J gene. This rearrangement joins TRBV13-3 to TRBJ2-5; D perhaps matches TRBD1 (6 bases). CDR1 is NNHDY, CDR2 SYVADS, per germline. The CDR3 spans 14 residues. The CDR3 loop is CASSDPRGGDTQYF. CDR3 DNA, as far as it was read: TGTGCCAGCAGTGATCCCAGGGGAGGAGAC.

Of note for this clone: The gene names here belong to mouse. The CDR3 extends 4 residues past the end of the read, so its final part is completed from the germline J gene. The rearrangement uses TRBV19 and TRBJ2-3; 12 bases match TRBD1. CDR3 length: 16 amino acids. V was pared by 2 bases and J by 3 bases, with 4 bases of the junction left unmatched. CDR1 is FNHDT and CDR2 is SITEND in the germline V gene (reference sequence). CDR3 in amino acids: CASSMGGTGGAETLYF. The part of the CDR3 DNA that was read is TGTGCCAGCAGTATGGGTGGGACAGGGGGCGCAGAA. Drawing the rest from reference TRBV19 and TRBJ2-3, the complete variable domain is GGIITQTPKFLIGQEGQKLTLKCQQNFNHDTMYWYRQDSGKGLRLIYYSITENDLQKGDLSEGYDASREKKSSFSLTVTSAQKNEMAVFLCASSMGGTGGAETLYFGSGTRLTVL.

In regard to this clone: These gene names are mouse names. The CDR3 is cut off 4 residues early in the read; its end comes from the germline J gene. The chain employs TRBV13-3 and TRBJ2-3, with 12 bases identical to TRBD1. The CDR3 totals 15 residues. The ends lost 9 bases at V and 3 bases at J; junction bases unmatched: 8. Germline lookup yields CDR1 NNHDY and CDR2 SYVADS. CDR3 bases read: TGTGCCACCCGGGACAGGGGGCGCGGGGCAGAA. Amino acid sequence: CATRDRGRGAE. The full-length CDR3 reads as CATRDRGRGAETLYF.

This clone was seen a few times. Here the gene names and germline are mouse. CDR3 in amino acids: CASKPRDRQNTLYF. The covered CDR3 bases are TGTGCCAGCAAGCCCCGGGACAGACAAAAC. The V and J genes are TRBV13-3 and TRBJ2-4, with 7 positions matching TRBD1. The read comes to an end 4 residues before the CDR3 does, leaving the germline J gene to fill in the end. V lost 6 bases and J lost 3; bases outside the gene matches: 7. The CDR3 extends over 14 amino acids. The germline CDR1 and CDR2 sequences are NNHDY and SYVADS.

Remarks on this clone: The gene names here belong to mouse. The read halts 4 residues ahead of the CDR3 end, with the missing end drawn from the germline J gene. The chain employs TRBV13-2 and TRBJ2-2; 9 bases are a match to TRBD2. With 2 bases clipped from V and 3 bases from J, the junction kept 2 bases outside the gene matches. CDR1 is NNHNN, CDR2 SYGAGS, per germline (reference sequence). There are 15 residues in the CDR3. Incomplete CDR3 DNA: TGTGCCAGCGGTGACCTGGGGGGGGACACCGGG. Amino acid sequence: CASGDLGGDTG. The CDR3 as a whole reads CASGDLGGDTGQLYF.

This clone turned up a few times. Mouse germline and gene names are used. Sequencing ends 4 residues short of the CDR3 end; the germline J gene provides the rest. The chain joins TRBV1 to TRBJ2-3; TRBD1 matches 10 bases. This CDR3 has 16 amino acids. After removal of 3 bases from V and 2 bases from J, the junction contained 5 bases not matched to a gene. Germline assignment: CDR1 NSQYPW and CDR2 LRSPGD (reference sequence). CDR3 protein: CTCSARDRGYAETLYF. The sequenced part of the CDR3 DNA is TGCACCTGCAGTGCTCGGGACAGGGGTTATGCAGAA.

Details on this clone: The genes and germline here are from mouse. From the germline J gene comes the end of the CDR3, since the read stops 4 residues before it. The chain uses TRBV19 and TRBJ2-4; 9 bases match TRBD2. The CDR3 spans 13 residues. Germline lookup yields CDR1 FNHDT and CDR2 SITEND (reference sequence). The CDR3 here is CASSGTGRNTLYF. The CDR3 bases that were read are TGTGCCAGCAGCGGGACTGGGAGAAAC.